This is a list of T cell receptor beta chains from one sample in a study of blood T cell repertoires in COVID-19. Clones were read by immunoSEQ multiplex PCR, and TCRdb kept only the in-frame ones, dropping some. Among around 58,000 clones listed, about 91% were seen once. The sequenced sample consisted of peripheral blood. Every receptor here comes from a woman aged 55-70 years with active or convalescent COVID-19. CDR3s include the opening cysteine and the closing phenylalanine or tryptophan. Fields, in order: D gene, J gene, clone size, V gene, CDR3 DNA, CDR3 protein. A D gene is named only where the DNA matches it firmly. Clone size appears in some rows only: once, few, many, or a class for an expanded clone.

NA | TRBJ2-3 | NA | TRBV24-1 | TGTGCCACCAGTGATTCAGAGACTAGCACAGATACGCAGTATTTT | CATSDSETSTDTQYF
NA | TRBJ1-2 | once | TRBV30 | TGTGCCGGTCGGCCAGGGGACGGCTACACCTTC | CAGRPGDGYTF
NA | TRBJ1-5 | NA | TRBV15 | TGTGCCACCAGCAGAGGTTTTAATAGCAATCAGCCCCAGCATTTT | CATSRGFNSNQPQHF
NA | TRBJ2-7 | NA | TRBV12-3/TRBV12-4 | TGTGCCAGCAGTTCCCCCAGCTCCTACGAGCAGTACTTC | CASSSPSSYEQYF
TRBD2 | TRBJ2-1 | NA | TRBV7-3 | TGTGCCAGCAGCCCAGGGACTAGCGGTGAGCAGTTCTTC | CASSPGTSGEQFF
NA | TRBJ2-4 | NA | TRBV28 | TGTGCCACCACCTCCTCGGGGAGCATTCAGTACTTC | CATTSSGSIQYF
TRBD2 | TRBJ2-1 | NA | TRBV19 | TGTGCCAGTAGTATCAGCGGGGCGCGCTCTAATGAGCAGTTCTTC | CASSISGARSNEQFF
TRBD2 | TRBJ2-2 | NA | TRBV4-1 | TGCGCCAGCAGCCAAGGAAGGCTAGCGGGAGCGAACACCGGGGAGCTGTTTTTT | CASSQGRLAGANTGELFF
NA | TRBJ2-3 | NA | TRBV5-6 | TGTGCCAGCAGCCCGGCCGGCGGTACGCAGTATTTT | CASSPAGGTQYF
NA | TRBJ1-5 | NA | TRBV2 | TGTGCCAGCAGTGATGAGGTATGGGAGCCCCAGCATTTT | CASSDEVWEPQHF
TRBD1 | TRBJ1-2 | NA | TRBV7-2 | TGTGCCAGCAGCCGGACAGGGGGAAACTATGGCTACACCTTC | CASSRTGGNYGYTF
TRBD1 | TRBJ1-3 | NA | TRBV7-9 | TGTGCCAGCAGCCGATGGAGACAGGGGGGCTCTGGAAACACCATATATTTT | CASSRWRQGGSGNTIYF
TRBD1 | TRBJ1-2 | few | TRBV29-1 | TGCAGCGTTGACCCCAATGGGCCAGGGGGAGGCTACACCTTC | CSVDPNGPGGGYTF
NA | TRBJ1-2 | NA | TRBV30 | TGTGCCTGGAGTGTACCAGATTATGGCTACACCTTC | CAWSVPDYGYTF
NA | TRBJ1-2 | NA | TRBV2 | TGTGCCAGCAGATCGGACAGTCCTCTCTATGGCTACACCTTC | CASRSDSPLYGYTF
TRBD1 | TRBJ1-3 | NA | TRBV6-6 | TGTGCCAGCAGTCTCCCCGGGACAGGGTTGCGTGGAAACACCATATATTTT | CASSLPGTGLRGNTIYF
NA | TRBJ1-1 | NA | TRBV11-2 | TGTGCCAGCAGCTCCGGGGCAGGGGTCTACGGGGCTTTCTTT | CASSSGAGVYGAFF
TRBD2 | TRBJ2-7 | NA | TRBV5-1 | TGCGCCAGCAGCTTGTCTAGCGGTTCCATATTGTACGAGCAGTACTTC | CASSLSSGSILYEQYF
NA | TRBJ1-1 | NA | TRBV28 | TGTGCCAGCGCCCTCCTAAACACTGAAGCTTTCTTT | CASALLNTEAFF
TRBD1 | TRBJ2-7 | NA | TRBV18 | TGTGCCAGCTCACCGGAGAGGGGGCGAGGGTACGAGCAGTACTTC | CASSPERGRGYEQYF
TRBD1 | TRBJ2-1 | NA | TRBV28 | TGTGCCAGCAGCAGGGACAGGGGGCGGAGGAATGAGCAGTTCTTC | CASSRDRGRRNEQFF
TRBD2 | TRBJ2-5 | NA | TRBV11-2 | TGTGCCAGCAGCTCCGGACTAGCCGGGACCCAGTACTTC | CASSSGLAGTQYF
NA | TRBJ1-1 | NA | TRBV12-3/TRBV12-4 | TGTGCCAGCAGTTTTACGGGTAACACTGAAGCTTTCTTT | CASSFTGNTEAFF
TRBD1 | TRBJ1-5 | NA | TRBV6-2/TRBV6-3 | TGTGCCAGCAGTCCGTCGCAATTTACAGGGGTAAATCAGCCCCAGCATTTT | CASSPSQFTGVNQPQHF
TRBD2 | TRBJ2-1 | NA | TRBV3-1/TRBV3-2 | TGTGCCAGCAGCCGACTAGCGGGGGCCAACAATGAGCAGTTCTTC | CASSRLAGANNEQFF
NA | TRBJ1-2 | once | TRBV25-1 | TGTGCCAGCAGTGGGGACTCTGTCTCAGGCTACACCTTC | CASSGDSVSGYTF
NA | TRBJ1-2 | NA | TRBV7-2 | TGTGCCAGCAGCTTATGGGGCTTAGCTAACTATGGCTACACCTTC | CASSLWGLANYGYTF
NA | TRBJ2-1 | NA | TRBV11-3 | TGTGCCAGCAGCCCAACGGGTAGCTACAATGAGCAGTTCTTC | CASSPTGSYNEQFF
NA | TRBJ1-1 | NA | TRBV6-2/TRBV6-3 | TGTGCCAGCAGTCGGACAGACACACTTGAAGCTTTCTTT | CASSRTDTLEAFF
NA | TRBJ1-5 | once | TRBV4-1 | TGCGCCAGCAGCCAAGATGCCGGGGGACCAGACCAGCCCCAGCATTTT | CASSQDAGGPDQPQHF
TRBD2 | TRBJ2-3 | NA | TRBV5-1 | TGCGCCAGCAGCTTGAGGGGTAGCGGGGGGCGCACAGATACGCAGTATTTT | CASSLRGSGGRTDTQYF
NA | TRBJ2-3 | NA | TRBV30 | TGTGCCTGGAGTGTAATAACGGGGGGCACAGATACGCAGTATTTT | CAWSVITGGTDTQYF
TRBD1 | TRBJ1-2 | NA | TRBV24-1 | TGTGCCACCAGTGATTCCCCGGGACAGGAGGTCACCTTC | CATSDSPGQEVTF
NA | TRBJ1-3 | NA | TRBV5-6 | TGTGCCAGCAGCCCGGGACACCGGTTTGGATCTGGAAACACCATATATTTT | CASSPGHRFGSGNTIYF
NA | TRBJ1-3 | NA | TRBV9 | TGTGCCAGCAGCCCCCAGACGGGAGGAAACACCATATATTTT | CASSPQTGGNTIYF
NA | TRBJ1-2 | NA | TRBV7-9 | TGTGCCAGCAGCCCCGGGAGCGATGGCTATGGCTACACCTTC | CASSPGSDGYGYTF
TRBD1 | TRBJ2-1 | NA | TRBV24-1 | TGTGCCACCAGTGACCGGACAGGGGATCGCCACAATGAGCAGTTCTTC | CATSDRTGDRHNEQFF
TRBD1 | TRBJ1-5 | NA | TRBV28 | TGTGCCAGCTATAGAGGGGCAGACAGGGTGAGAAATCAGCCCCAGCATTTT | CASYRGADRVRNQPQHF
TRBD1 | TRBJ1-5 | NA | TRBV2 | TGTGCCAGCAGTGGACAGGGTAGCAATCAGCCCCAGCATTTT | CASSGQGSNQPQHF
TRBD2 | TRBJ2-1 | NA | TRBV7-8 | TGTGCCAGCAGCGGCGGGGGGCAGGGTGAGCAGTTCTTC | CASSGGGQGEQFF
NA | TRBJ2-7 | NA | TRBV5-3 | TGTGCCAGAAGCTTGCCCTACAGGCCTAAGACTGATTCCTACGAGCAGTACTTC | CARSLPYRPKTDSYEQYF
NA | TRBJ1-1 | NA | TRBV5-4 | TGTGCCAGCAGCCCCTCGATGGGACTGACGAACACTGAAGCTTTCTTT | CASSPSMGLTNTEAFF
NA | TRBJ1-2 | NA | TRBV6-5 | TGTGCCAGCAGTTACGAAGGGGGCTATGGCTACACCTTC | CASSYEGGYGYTF
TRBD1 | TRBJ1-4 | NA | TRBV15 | TGTGCCACCAGCAGAGATCGGACAGGGGCCGATGAAAAACTGTTTTTT | CATSRDRTGADEKLFF
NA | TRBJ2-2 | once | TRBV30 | TGTGCCTGGACCCGACAGGCGAACACCGGGGAGCTGTTTTTT | CAWTRQANTGELFF
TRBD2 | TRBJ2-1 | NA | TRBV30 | TGTGCCTGGAACCGAGCGGGACTCAATGAGCAGTTCTTC | CAWNRAGLNEQFF
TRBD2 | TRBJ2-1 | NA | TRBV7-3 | TGTGCCAGCAGCACCGGACTAGCGGGGTACAATGAGCAGTTCTTC | CASSTGLAGYNEQFF
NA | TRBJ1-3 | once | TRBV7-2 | TGTGCCAGCAGCTTAGACGGCAGGGGAAACACCATATATTTT | CASSLDGRGNTIYF
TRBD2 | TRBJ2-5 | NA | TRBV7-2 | TGTGCCAGCAGCTTCACAGCAGGGGGACTAGCGTCCCAAGAGACCCAGTACTTC | CASSFTAGGLASQETQYF
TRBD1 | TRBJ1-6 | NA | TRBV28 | TGTGCCAGCAGTTTATCTGGCCAGGGGGCTTGGTCACCCCTCCACTTT | CASSLSGQGAWSPLHF
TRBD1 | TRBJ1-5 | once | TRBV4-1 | TGCGCCAGCAGCCCTTTTACAGGGGGCCAGCCCCAGCATTTT | CASSPFTGGQPQHF
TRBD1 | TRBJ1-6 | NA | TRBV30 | TGTGCCTGGACTCGACAGGGGGAGTCACCCCTCCACTTT | CAWTRQGESPLHF
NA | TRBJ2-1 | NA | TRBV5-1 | TGCGCCAGCTCTCCCGGTTCGGGCAATGAGCAGTTCTTC | CASSPGSGNEQFF
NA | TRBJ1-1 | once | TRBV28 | TGTGCCAGCACCCCGGGAAGACGGTTGAACACTGAAGCTTTCTTT | CASTPGRRLNTEAFF
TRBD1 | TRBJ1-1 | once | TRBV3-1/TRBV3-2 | TGTGCCAGCCGCGGGACAGACAACACTGAAGCTTTCTTT | CASRGTDNTEAFF
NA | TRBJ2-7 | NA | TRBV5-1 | TGCGCCAGCAGCTTGCAGGCCAGTGAAGAGCAGTACTTC | CASSLQASEEQYF
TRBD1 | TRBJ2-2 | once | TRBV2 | TGTGCCAGCTCTCGAATTAAGAGTGGACAGGGCAACACCGGGGAGCTGTTTTTT | CASSRIKSGQGNTGELFF
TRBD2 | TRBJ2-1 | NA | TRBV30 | TGTGCCTGGAGTCCTTGGACTAGCGGGGACCAGCAGTTCTTC | CAWSPWTSGDQQFF
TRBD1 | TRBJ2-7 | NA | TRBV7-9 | TGTGCCAGCAGCCCTACAGGGGTGTATTTCTACGAGCAGTACTTC | CASSPTGVYFYEQYF
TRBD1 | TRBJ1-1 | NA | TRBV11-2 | TGTGCCAGCAGCTCCCGGGACAGCGAAGCTTTCTTT | CASSSRDSEAFF